This TCR beta chain is drawn from a study of T cells in Graves' hyperthyroidism and ophthalmopathy. Amplified TCR beta CDR3 regions came from RNA transcripts. The HTBI primer set served for first-round RT-PCR of the TCR CDR3. TCRdb independently ran MiXCR on the multiplex PCR reads; one entry per CDR3 protein. In the table there are roughly 380,000 distinct CDR3 sequences, about an eighth of which are singletons. A few counts support this clonotype. The ends were cut back, 0 bases at V and 4 bases at J, with 10 bases in the middle. The germline V gene has CDR1 SGHRS and CDR2 YFSETQ. The CDR3 has 15 residues.

The V and J genes are TRBV5-1 and TRBJ2-2; no clear D gene. What was sequenced was blood. This TCR came from a woman under 30 with Graves' hyperthyroidism. The CDR3 reads CASSLAFSSTGELFF. CDR3 nucleotides: TGCGCCAGCAGCTTGGCTTTCTCGAGCACCGGGGAGCTGTTTTTT.